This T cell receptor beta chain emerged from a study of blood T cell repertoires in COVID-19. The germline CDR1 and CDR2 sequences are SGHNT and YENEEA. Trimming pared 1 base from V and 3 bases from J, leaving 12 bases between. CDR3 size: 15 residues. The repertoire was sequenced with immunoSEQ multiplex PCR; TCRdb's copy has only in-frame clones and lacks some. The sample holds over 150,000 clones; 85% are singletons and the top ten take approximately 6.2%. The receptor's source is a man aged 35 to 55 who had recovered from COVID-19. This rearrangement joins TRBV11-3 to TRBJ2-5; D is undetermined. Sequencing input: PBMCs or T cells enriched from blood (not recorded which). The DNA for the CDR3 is TGTGCCAGCAGCTTAGTCCCTTTACCGGAAGAGACCCAGTACTTC. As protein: CASSLVPLPEETQYF.